This T cell receptor beta chain was recorded in a study of blood T cell repertoires in COVID-19. Recruited during active infection, patients (from Seattle) were subsequently followed longitudinally. Per the study methods: By means of reference gene primer amplification, nucleated cell counts were estimated. The protocol was immunoSEQ multiplex PCR, while the TCRdb copy is restricted to in-frame clones and leaves out a portion. V, J and clone size reflect that table, while D and trimming were determined from the DNA. The table lists a few hundred thousand clones, 70% to 90% of them singletons. CDR1 is ENHRY and CDR2 is SYGVKD in the germline V gene. V lost 3 bases, J lost 8 bases, and 6 bases stayed unmatched. The CDR3 runs to 14 residues.

This TCR derives from a young woman with COVID-19, enrolled during active disease. The chain employs TRBV10-3 and TRBJ2-1; 8 bases are shared with TRBD2. Sample: peripheral blood. The CDR3 region has the DNA TGTGCCATCAGTGAAAGGACTAGCAGCGATGAGCAGTTCTTC. Translated, it gives CAISERTSSDEQFF.